The rows below give T cell receptor beta chains drawn from one sample of a study of blood T cell repertoires in COVID-19. TCRdb's table, derived via immunoSEQ multiplex PCR, lists solely in-frame clones and lacks some. This sample yields about 260,000 clones, of which approximately 90% are seen a single time; about 4% belongs to the top ten. The material sequenced was peripheral blood. These receptors all come from a man between 60 and 70 years old who had recovered from COVID-19. CDR3s include the opening cysteine and the closing phenylalanine or tryptophan. The D gene is left open where the match is weak. Some rows mark clone size as missing; the rest say once, few, many or name a class of expanded clone.

TRBJ1-6 | TRBV5-6 | NA | NA | CASSPVPGNNSPLHF | TGTGCCAGCAGCCCCGTCCCGGGGAATAATTCACCCCTCCACTTT
TRBJ1-6 | TRBV14 | once | TRBD1 | CASSPDRGYNSPLHF | TGTGCCAGCAGCCCGGACAGGGGCTATAATTCACCCCTCCACTTT
TRBJ2-5 | TRBV15 | NA | TRBD2 | CATSRRAGGQETQYF | TGTGCCACCAGCAGAAGAGCGGGGGGACAAGAGACCCAGTACTTC
TRBJ1-5 | TRBV6-5 | NA | NA | CASSRGIHGNQPQHF | TGTGCCAGCAGCCGCGGGATCCATGGCAATCAGCCCCAGCATTTT
TRBJ2-5 | TRBV7-9 | NA | TRBD2 | CASSHGASGGFRETQYF | TGTGCCAGCAGCCATGGGGCTAGCGGGGGGTTTCGAGAGACCCAGTACTTC
TRBJ1-5 | TRBV4-1 | NA | TRBD1 | CASSQDSGTGHNQPQHF | TGCGCCAGCAGCCAGGACTCCGGGACAGGGCACAATCAGCCCCAGCATTTT
TRBJ2-7 | TRBV5-1 | NA | TRBD2 | CASSLEAGGLFAGYEQYF | TGCGCCAGCAGCTTGGAAGCGGGGGGGCTTTTTGCGGGCTACGAGCAGTACTTC
TRBJ2-5 | TRBV27 | NA | NA | CASSLNRDSETQYF | TGTGCCAGCAGTTTAAACAGGGATTCGGAGACCCAGTACTTC
TRBJ2-3 | TRBV11-1 | NA | NA | CASSLGTGTLADTQYF | TGTGCCAGCAGCTTAGGAACAGGCACCTTGGCGGATACGCAGTATTTT
TRBJ2-5 | TRBV11-3 | NA | TRBD2 | CASSPRGLAGSGETQYF | TGTGCCAGCAGCCCACGCGGGCTAGCGGGGTCGGGGGAGACCCAGTACTTC
TRBJ2-5 | TRBV20-1 | NA | TRBD2 | CSASLAGSPQETQYF | TGCAGTGCTAGTTTAGCGGGGAGTCCGCAAGAGACCCAGTACTTC
TRBJ1-2 | TRBV12-5 | once | NA | CASGPARSGGYTF | TGTGCTAGTGGTCCAGCCAGGAGCGGTGGCTACACCTTC
TRBJ2-7 | TRBV21-1 | NA | NA | CASLPRLGQGTYEQYF | TGTGCCAGCCTCCCACGACTGGGACAGGGTACCTACGAGCAGTACTTC
TRBJ2-3 | TRBV29-1 | NA | TRBD1 | CSVKGQGVWTDTQYF | TGCAGCGTCAAGGGACAGGGGGTATGGACAGATACGCAGTATTTT
TRBJ1-4 | TRBV7-7 | NA | NA | CASTLFRATNEKLFF | TGTGCTAGCACCCTATTCAGGGCAACTAATGAAAAACTGTTTTTT
TRBJ1-1 | TRBV11-2 | NA | TRBD1 | CASTLRGRRTEAFF | TGTGCCAGCACCTTGAGGGGGCGCCGGACTGAAGCTTTCTTT
TRBJ2-3 | TRBV29-1 | once | NA | CSVGRAADTQYF | TGCAGCGTTGGCAGGGCAGCAGATACGCAGTATTTT
TRBJ2-2 | TRBV7-3 | NA | NA | CASSLGPWAGELFF | TGTGCCAGCAGCTTAGGGCCGTGGGCCGGGGAGCTGTTTTTT
TRBJ2-2 | TRBV27 | NA | TRBD1 | CASSLRWTGSNTGELFF | TGTGCCAGCAGTTTACGGTGGACAGGGTCGAACACCGGGGAGCTGTTTTTT
TRBJ2-7 | TRBV5-1 | NA | TRBD1 | CASSTGTGITYEQYF | TGCGCCAGCAGCACCGGGACAGGTATTACCTACGAGCAGTACTTC
TRBJ2-7 | TRBV10-3 | NA | NA | CAISEWRGAKYEQYF | TGTGCCATCAGTGAGTGGAGGGGCGCGAAGTACGAGCAGTACTTC
TRBJ2-1 | TRBV7-3 | NA | TRBD2 | CASSLGLAGAYNEQFF | TGTGCCAGCAGCTTGGGACTAGCGGGGGCCTACAATGAGCAGTTCTTC
TRBJ2-2 | TRBV9 | NA | NA | CASSTLMGSGELFF | TGTGCCAGCAGCACCTTAATGGGGAGTGGGGAGCTGTTTTTT
TRBJ2-7 | TRBV29-1 | medium-sized | NA | CSVRAETTSYEQYF | TGCAGCGTTAGAGCAGAGACTACCTCCTACGAGCAGTACTTC
TRBJ2-2 | TRBV5-4 | NA | NA | CARTDRNTGELFF | TGTGCCAGGACGGACAGGAACACCGGGGAGCTGTTTTTT
TRBJ1-2 | TRBV19 | NA | TRBD1 | CASSAQGAGDYGYTF | TGTGCCAGTAGTGCGCAGGGGGCTGGTGACTATGGCTACACCTTC
TRBJ2-1 | TRBV13 | NA | NA | CASSSGVGVLKRESSYNEQFF | TGTGCCAGCAGTAGTGGGGTCGGGGTCCTGAAACGTGAAAGCTCCTACAATGAGCAGTTCTTC
TRBJ1-4 | TRBV14 | NA | TRBD1 | CASSPVGQGWTNEKLFF | TGTGCCAGCAGCCCAGTTGGACAGGGGTGGACTAATGAAAAACTGTTTTTT
TRBJ2-3 | TRBV20-1 | NA | TRBD2 | CSASPRTSVADTQYF | TGCAGTGCTAGTCCGAGGACTAGCGTAGCAGATACGCAGTATTTT
TRBJ2-7 | TRBV28 | NA | TRBD1 | CASSPPGTGGAEQYF | TGTGCCAGCAGTCCACCCGGGACAGGGGGCGCCGAGCAGTACTTC
TRBJ1-1 | TRBV10-2 | NA | TRBD1 | CASRGQVDTEAFF | TGCGCCAGCAGGGGACAGGTTGACACTGAAGCTTTCTTT
TRBJ2-1 | TRBV5-1 | NA | NA | CASRLGAEQFF | TGCGCCAGCAGGTTAGGGGCAGAGCAGTTCTTC